This T cell receptor (beta chain) came from a study of blood T cell repertoires in COVID-19. Study details: There were acute and convalescent COVID-19 samples, and they came from the United States, Italy and Spain.

Authors' analysis steps: Nucleated cell number was recorded as an estimate derived from reference gene primer amplification. Method: immunoSEQ multiplex PCR; TCRdb's copy keeps in-frame clones and lacks some. V and J calls plus clone size are reproduced from that table; the DNA served to infer D and trimming. The top ten clones hold 0.95% to 1.5% of a sample with 160,000 or so clones, 87% of them seen once. Notes on this clone: This same CDR3 is encoded by further DNA sequences in the sample.

Recruitment covered about 26 US areas and drew participants whose ages spanned about 18 to 100 years. Germline lookup yields CDR1 MNHEY and CDR2 SMNVEV (reference sequence). The CDR3 is 16 residues long. V lost 6 bases and J lost 4, with 16 bases in between. The specimen was PBMCs or T cells enriched from blood (not recorded which). This TCR derives from a human donor with acute COVID-19. The donor label of this sample is uncertain. The chain recombines TRBV27 with TRBJ1-6; a weak D match, TRBD1 (6 bases). The CDR3 sequence is CASRRGQGTYNSPLHF. The DNA for the CDR3 is TGTGCCAGCAGGCGAGGTCAGGGGACATATAATTCACCCCTCCACTTT.